This T cell receptor beta chain was sequenced during a study of long-term antiretroviral therapy in people with HIV. Whole-study findings and limits: Clones that had undergone expansion before ART prevailed in the repertoire throughout all time points. Even long-term ART left TRB diversity below transplant donor controls, despite gains.

Every donor contributed at least one pre-ART and at least two post-ART PBMC samples. On this clone: The antigen remains undetermined.

Trimming took 0 bases from V and 3 from J, leaving 9 bases between them. This CDR3 has 15 residues. Germline CDR1 reads MDHEN; CDR2 reads SYDVKM. The assay used was immunoSEQ (version v3.0), run at survey level. The assay was immunoSEQ multiplex PCR, and TCRdb's table has in-frame clones only and misses some. The sample consists of 20,000 or so clones, 75% to 85% of them appearing once. This TCR was recovered from a man between 18 and 35 years old with HIV. The sequencing here drew on unsorted PBMCs, taken at the start of antiretroviral therapy, before treatment. This sequence joins TRBV28 and TRBJ2-4; D may match TRBD1 or TRBD2 (6 bases each). The CDR3 sequence is CASSLWGGGKNIQYF. The CDR3 DNA reads as TGTGCCAGCAGTTTATGGGGGGGCGGCAAAAACATTCAGTACTTC.